This T cell receptor beta chain emerged from a study of blood T cell repertoires in COVID-19. At the level of the study: Acute and convalescent COVID-19 samples came from the United States, Italy and Spain. T cells, B-cell-depleted T cells, or PBMCs supplied cDNA or gDNA.

Authors' analysis steps: Amplification with reference gene primers provided the estimates of nucleated cell counts. Assay used: immunoSEQ multiplex PCR; TCRdb lists only in-frame clones, some missing. V, J and clone size derive from that table, while D and trimming were established from the DNA sequence. The profile shows around 75,000 clones, under 90% of them singletons. Germline CDR1 and CDR2: SNHLY and FYNNEI. This CDR3 has 15 amino acids. Concerning this clone: A read error may produce the germline difference seen at one junction end.

The sample taken for sequencing was peripheral blood. This chain uses TRBV2 with TRBJ1-2; D might be TRBD1 (6 bases). The source is a human donor in a cohort sampled during active COVID-19. CDR3 in amino acids: CARSGGGRVSYGYTF. CDR3 DNA sequence: TGTGCCCGCAGTGGGGGGGGCAGGGTGAGCTATGGCTACACCTTC.